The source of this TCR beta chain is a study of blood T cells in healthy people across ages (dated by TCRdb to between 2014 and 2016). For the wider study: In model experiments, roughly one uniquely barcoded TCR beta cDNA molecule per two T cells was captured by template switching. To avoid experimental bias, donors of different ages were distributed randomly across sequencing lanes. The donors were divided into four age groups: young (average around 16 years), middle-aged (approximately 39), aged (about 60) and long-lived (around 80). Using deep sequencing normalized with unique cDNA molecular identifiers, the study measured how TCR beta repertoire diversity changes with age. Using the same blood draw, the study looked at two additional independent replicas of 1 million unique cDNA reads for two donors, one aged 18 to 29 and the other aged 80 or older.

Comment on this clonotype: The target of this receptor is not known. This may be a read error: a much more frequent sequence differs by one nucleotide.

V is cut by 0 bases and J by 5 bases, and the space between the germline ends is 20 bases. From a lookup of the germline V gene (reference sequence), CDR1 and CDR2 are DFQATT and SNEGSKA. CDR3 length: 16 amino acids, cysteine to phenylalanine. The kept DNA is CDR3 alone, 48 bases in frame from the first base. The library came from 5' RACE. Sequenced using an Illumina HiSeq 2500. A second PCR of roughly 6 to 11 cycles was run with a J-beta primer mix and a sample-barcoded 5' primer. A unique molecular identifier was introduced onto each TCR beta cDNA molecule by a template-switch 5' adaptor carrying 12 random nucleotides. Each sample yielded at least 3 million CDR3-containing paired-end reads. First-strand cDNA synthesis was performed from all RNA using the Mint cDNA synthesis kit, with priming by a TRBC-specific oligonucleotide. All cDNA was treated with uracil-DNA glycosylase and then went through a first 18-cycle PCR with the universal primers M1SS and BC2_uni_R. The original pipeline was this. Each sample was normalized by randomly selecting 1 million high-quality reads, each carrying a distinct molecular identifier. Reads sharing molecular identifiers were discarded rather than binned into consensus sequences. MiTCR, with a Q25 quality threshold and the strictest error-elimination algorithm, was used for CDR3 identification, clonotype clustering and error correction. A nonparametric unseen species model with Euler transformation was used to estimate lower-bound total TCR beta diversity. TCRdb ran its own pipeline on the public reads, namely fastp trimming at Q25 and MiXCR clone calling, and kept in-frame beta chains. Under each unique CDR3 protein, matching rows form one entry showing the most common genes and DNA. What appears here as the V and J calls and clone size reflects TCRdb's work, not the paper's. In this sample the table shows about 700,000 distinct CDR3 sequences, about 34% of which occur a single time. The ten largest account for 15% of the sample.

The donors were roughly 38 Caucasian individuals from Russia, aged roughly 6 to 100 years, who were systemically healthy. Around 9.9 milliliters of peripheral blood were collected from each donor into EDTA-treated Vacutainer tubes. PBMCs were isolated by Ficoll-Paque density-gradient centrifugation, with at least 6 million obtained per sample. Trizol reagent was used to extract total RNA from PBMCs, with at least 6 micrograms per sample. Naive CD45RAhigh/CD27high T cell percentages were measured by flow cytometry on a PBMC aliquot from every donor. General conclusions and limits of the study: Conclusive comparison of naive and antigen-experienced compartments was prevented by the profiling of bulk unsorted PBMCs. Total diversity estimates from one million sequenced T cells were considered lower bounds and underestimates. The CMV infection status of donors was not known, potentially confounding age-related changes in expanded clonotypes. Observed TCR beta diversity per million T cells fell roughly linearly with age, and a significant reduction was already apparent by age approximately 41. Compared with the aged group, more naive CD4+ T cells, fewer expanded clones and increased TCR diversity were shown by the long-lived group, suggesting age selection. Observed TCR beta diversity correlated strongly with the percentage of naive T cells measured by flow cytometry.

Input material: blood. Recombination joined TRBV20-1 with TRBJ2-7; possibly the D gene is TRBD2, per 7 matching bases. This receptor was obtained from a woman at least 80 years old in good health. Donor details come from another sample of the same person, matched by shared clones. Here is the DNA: TGCAGTGCTAGAGATATAAGGGCTGAGGGGGGGAACGAGCAGTACTTC. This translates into CSARDIRAEGGNEQYF.